What follows describes a single TCR beta chain. One entry per CDR3 protein results from TCRdb running MiXCR on the 5' RACE reads. The table includes 250,000 to 350,000 distinct CDR3 sequences, 15% to 20% detected once. These data are taken from a study of CD8 T cells in ankylosing spondylitis. The receptor was derived from a male donor with ankylosing spondylitis or in good health (not recorded which). The sequenced sample was blood, either unsorted or a sorted T cell fraction (not recorded which).

The DNA for the CDR3 is TGCGCCAGCAGCTTGACGACGATGACAGGGCGGGACTCTGGGGCCAACGTCCTGACTTTC. Its protein is CASSLTTMTGRDSGANVLTF. The chain carries TRBV5-1 and TRBJ2-6; a possible D gene is TRBD1 (7 bases). The germline gives CDR1 SGHRS, CDR2 YFSETQ. The CDR3 is 20 residues long. Trimming stripped 1 base from V and 0 bases from J, with 20 bases between.